This TCR beta chain was retrieved from a study of blood T cells in healthy people across ages. Findings of the study overall: Unsorted PBMC input precluded a conclusive naive versus antigen-experienced comparison.

Trimming left V 5 bases short and J 1 base short, with 5 bases between. This CDR3 has 12 amino acids. Germline V gene sequence: CDR1 SGHDT, CDR2 YYEEEE. Each sample used at least 7 million PBMCs. A note on this clonotype: Its antigen is not identified.

Combining a sample-barcoded 5' primer with a J-beta primer mix, a second PCR ran for roughly 7 to 11 cycles. Tags on each cDNA molecule came from a template-switch adaptor with 12 random nucleotides. TCRdb re-called the 5' RACE reads with MiXCR, one entry per CDR3 protein. The table records about 810,000 distinct CDR3 sequences, roughly 40% of them present only once. This rearrangement joins TRBV5-6 to TRBJ2-3; D remains unclear. Source material: blood. This TCR derives from a man aged 18 to 30 in good health. CDR3 sequence reads: CASRVGTDTQYF. DNA for the CDR3: TGTGCCAGCAGGGTTGGCACAGATACGCAGTATTTT.